This TCR beta chain appears in the sequencing data of a study of cytomegalovirus exposure and HLA in healthy donors. Overall study findings and caveats: Rarity held for most TCR sequences, but there were some public TCRs that occurred in many donors. TCR beta chains numbering more than 150 were designated cytomegalovirus-associated. Subsequent analysis showed first-cohort TCR clusters tending to co-occur in some 120 validation repertoires.

As regards this clone: Its target is unknown.

The repertoire was sequenced with immunoSEQ multiplex PCR; TCRdb's copy has only in-frame clones and lacks some. The repertoire includes roughly 190,000 clones, around nine tenths of them detected once, and approximately 7.7% sits in the top ten. The donors belonged to the 120-subject validation cohort, separate from the 666-subject first cohort. The V gene end was trimmed by 4 bases and the J gene end by 0 bases; junction bases not matched to a gene: 3. The CDR3 is made up of 16 amino acids. CDR1 MDHEN and CDR2 SYDVKM come from the germline V gene. The V gene is TRBV28, the J gene TRBJ2-6, with TRBD2 identical over 7 bases. The TCR comes from a man aged 25-40 years in good health and CMV-seropositive. The sequencing sample was made of PBMCs. CDR3 DNA sequence: TGTGCCAGCAGTTCGGGGGGACCCTCTGGGGCCAACGTCCTGACTTTC. As protein: CASSSGGPSGANVLTF.